This TCR beta chain was sequenced for a study of tissue T cells after allogeneic stem cell transplantation. Study conclusions and caveats: In patients and mice, blood and spleen missed much of tissue repertoire.

Survey-depth TCRbeta CDR3 sequencing reported V/J genes and productive frequencies. Measured with immunoSEQ multiplex PCR; TCRdb has only the in-frame clones, and not every one. The sample consists of some 47,000 clones, roughly 73% of them appearing once. Worth noting for this clone: Antigen specificity is unknown. All gene names here are mouse names. The sequence runs out 1 residue before the end of the CDR3; the remainder is reconstructed from the germline J gene.

CDR1 and CDR2 from the germline V gene are KGHPV and FQNQEV (reference sequence). The CDR3 contains 15 residues. The V gene end was trimmed by 6 bases and the J gene end by 4 bases; junction bases not matched to a gene: 6. The chain links TRBV26 to TRBJ1-1; 12 nucleotides match TRBD1. This TCR was recovered from a pool of C57BL/6 mice in good health. Input material: sorted cells pooled from one or two spleens. The sequenced part of the CDR3 DNA is TGTGCCAGCAGCCGAGGGACAGGGGGCGTCACAGAAGTCTTC. Encoded protein: CASSRGTGGVTEVF. The full CDR3 is CASSRGTGGVTEVFF. The whole variable domain, remainder taken from reference TRBV26 and TRBJ1-1, is NSKVIQTPRYLVKGQGQKAKMRCIPEKGHPVVFWYQQNKNNEFKFLINFQNQEVLQQIDMTEKRFSAECPSNSPCSLEIQSSEAGDSALYLCASSRGTGGVTEVFFGKGTRLTVV.